What follows are 25 T cell receptor beta chains derived from one specimen sequenced in a study of T cell clonotyping in hematopoietic cell transplantation. This sample's time point: recipient sample about 28 days before transplant, after cytoreduction. Produced via immunoSEQ multiplex PCR; TCRdb's table is partial and in-frame only. The sample records 9,500 to 14,000 clones, more than 85% being singletons. Here the sequenced sample was peripheral blood mononuclear cells, taken before stem cell transplant. All receptors derive from a woman in her forties with acute myeloid leukemia. Some clones in this sample may be carry-over from other donors' samples.

This CDR3 is CASSLAPGLSWTQYF. As DNA, the CDR3 is TGTGCCAGCAGTCTAGCGCCGGGACTATCGTGGACCCAGTACTTC. The rearrangement joins TRBV27 to TRBJ2-5; 7 bases fit TRBD2. With 5 bases clipped from V and 7 bases from J, the junction kept 13 bases outside the gene matches. CDR3 length equals 15 residues. CDR1 and CDR2 from the germline V gene are MNHEY and SMNVEV (reference sequence).

The rearrangement uses TRBV19 and TRBJ1-1; D perhaps matches TRBD1 (5 bases). The CDR3 extends over 14 amino acids. V was clipped by 7 bases and J by 5 bases, with 17 bases between them. CDR1 LNHDA and CDR2 SQIVND come from the germline V gene (reference sequence). CDR3 residues: CASIPAGVDTEAFF. The CDR3 DNA reads as TGTGCCAGTATCCCGGCGGGGGTGGATACTGAAGCTTTCTTT.

This clone was detected only once. V usage is TRBV7-9 and J usage is TRBJ2-7; D gene ambiguous. The germline V gene encodes CDR1 SEHNR and CDR2 FQNEAQ (reference sequence). Trimming took 5 bases from V and 2 from J, leaving 19 bases between them. The CDR3 totals 16 residues. This CDR3 is CASSLVGLFDPYEQYF. CDR3 bases: TGTGCCAGCAGCCTGGTTGGCTTATTCGATCCCTACGAGCAGTACTTC. The whole variable domain, remainder taken from reference TRBV7-9 and TRBJ2-7, is DTGVSQNPRHKITKRGQNVTFRCDPISEHNRLYWYRQTLGQGPEFLTYFQNEAQLEKSRLLSDRFSAERPKGSFSTLEIQRTEQGDSAMYLCASSLVGLFDPYEQYFGPGTRLTVT.

This clone was observed once. V usage is TRBV29-1 and J usage is TRBJ1-2, with D hard to call. CDR3 size: 13 residues. Germline V gives CDR1 SQVTM, CDR2 ANQGSEA. V was cut by 0 bases and J by 6 bases, with 11 bases left in between. The CDR3: CSVEDTSRHGYTF. The CDR3 bases are TGCAGCGTTGAAGATACATCGAGGCATGGCTACACCTTC.

The chain employs TRBV27 and TRBJ2-7; 8 nucleotides agree with TRBD2. The germline gives CDR1 MNHEY, CDR2 SMNVEV (reference sequence). The CDR3 loop spans 14 amino acids. Unmatched junction bases numbered 13, after V lost 6 bases and J lost 9 bases. The CDR3 sequence: CASRPIGLAAWQYF. CDR3 bases: TGTGCCAGCAGACCCATAGGACTAGCTGCATGGCAGTACTTC.

The V call is TRBV4-2, the J call TRBJ2-3; no reliable D call. V was pared by 4 bases and J by 2 bases, with 19 bases between. The CDR3 is made up of 17 amino acids. CDR1 is LGHNA and CDR2 is YNFKEQ in the germline V gene. DNA for the CDR3: TGTGCCAGCAGCCGACCCCTATTCACGCGGATCACAGATACGCAGTATTTT. Protein sequence: CASSRPLFTRITDTQYF.

The V call is TRBV19, the J call TRBJ1-5; 7 positions match TRBD1. The germline gives CDR1 LNHDA, CDR2 SQIVND (reference sequence). The J segment lost 0 bases and the V segment lost 8 bases, leaving 10 bases of the junction unmatched. The CDR3 loop spans 16 amino acids. The CDR3 protein is CASGGTGANSNQPQHF. The DNA of the CDR3 is TGTGCCAGTGGGGGAACAGGGGCAAATAGCAATCAGCCCCAGCATTTT.

The chain joins TRBV29-1 to TRBJ2-1; D possibly corresponds to TRBD1 (7 bases). The CDR3 spans 15 residues. Trimming took off 4 bases at V and 6 bases at J, with 19 bases between the two ends. Germline CDR1 reads SQVTM; CDR2 reads ANQGSEA. The CDR3 nucleotides read TGCAGCGTTGCGAGCGGCAGGCAGGGGGGCAATGAGCAGTTCTTC. This sequence encodes CSVASGRQGGNEQFF.

The chain is built from TRBV5-5 and TRBJ2-3; 14 bases line up with TRBD2. The CDR3 is 19 amino acids. V trimming: 0 bases; J trimming: 1 base; junction bases outside the gene matches: 7. Germline lookup yields CDR1 SGHKS and CDR2 YYEKEE (reference sequence). In nucleotides, the CDR3 is TGTGCCAGCAGCTTGGATGTGACTAGCGGGAGGGGGGGCACAGATACGCAGTATTTT. The encoded protein is CASSLDVTSGRGGTDTQYF.

As concerns this clone: This same CDR3 is encoded by further DNA sequences in the sample. This chain joins TRBV10-2 and TRBJ2-2; no firm D call. Deletions cut 6 bases from V and 2 bases from J, with 4 bases between. Germline V gives CDR1 WSHSY, CDR2 SAAADI. The CDR3 runs 12 residues. The CDR3 reads CASRRNTGELFF. In DNA, the CDR3 is TGCGCCAGCAGGCGAAACACCGGGGAGCTGTTTTTT.

This clone was counted a single time. The V and J genes are TRBV14 and TRBJ2-7, with 9 bases that match TRBD2. V was pared by 3 bases and J by 5 bases, with 11 bases of the junction left unmatched. The CDR3 contains 16 residues. Germline-derived CDR1 and CDR2 are SGHDN and FVKESK. CDR3 amino acids: CASSQDNTGLADEQYF. The DNA of the CDR3 is TGTGCCAGCAGCCAGGACAACACGGGACTAGCTGACGAGCAGTACTTC.

The rearrangement links TRBV7-6 to TRBJ1-1; no reliable D call. CDR1 is SGHVS and CDR2 is FNYEAQ in the germline V gene. V was clipped by 1 base and J by 4 bases, with 7 bases between them. The CDR3 spans 13 residues. Written as DNA, the CDR3 is TGTGCCAGCAGCTTAGGAGACGCCACTGAAGCTTTCTTT. The encoded protein is CASSLGDATEAFF.

The chain recombines TRBV4-1 with TRBJ1-1; D gene unclear. The CDR3 has 14 amino acids. Germline V gene sequence: CDR1 MGHRA, CDR2 YSYEKL. V lost 3 bases and J lost 4, with 12 bases in between. CDR3 nucleotides: TGCGCCAGCAGCCAGATCGGCGTTGGCACTGAAGCTTTCTTT. It translates to CASSQIGVGTEAFF.

In nucleotides, the CDR3 is TGTGCCTGGACGCGGGGGCCAGAGACCCAGTACTTC. It codes for CAWTRGPETQYF. J is TRBJ2-5 and V is TRBV30; a weak D match, TRBD2 (7 bases). Trimming removed 4 bases from V and 4 bases from J, with 10 bases in between. The CDR3 covers 12 residues. Germline CDR1 GTSNPN, CDR2 SVGIG (reference sequence).

This chain connects TRBV7-3 to TRBJ2-7, with 11 bases lining up with TRBD2. The junction had 7 bases not matched to a gene; V was cut back by 0 bases and J by 6 bases. Germline CDR1 SGHTA, CDR2 FQGTGA. The CDR3 runs 16 residues. The CDR3 is CASSLTSASGRSEQYF. The CDR3 DNA reads TGTGCCAGCAGCTTAACATCCGCTAGCGGGAGGTCCGAGCAGTACTTC.

CDR3 residues: CAWILDRGRIVAGNTIYF. In DNA, the CDR3 is TGTGCCTGGATTTTGGACAGGGGAAGAATAGTCGCTGGAAACACCATATATTTT. V and J are TRBV30 and TRBJ1-3, with TRBD1 matching over 9 bases. This CDR3 comprises 18 residues. Trimming took 4 bases from V and 2 from J; bases not matched to a gene: 15. Germline V lookup: CDR1 GTSNPN, CDR2 SVGIG (reference sequence). Filled out from reference TRBV30 and TRBJ1-3, the complete variable domain reads SQTIHQWPATLVQPVGSPLSLECTVEGTSNPNLYWYRQAAGRGLQLLFYSVGIGQISSEVPQNLSASRPQDRQFILSSKKLLLSDSGFYLCAWILDRGRIVAGNTIYFGEGSWLTVV.

The chain combines TRBV5-1 with TRBJ1-1, with D tentatively TRBD1 (5 bases). V was trimmed by 4 bases and J by 0 bases, leaving 16 bases between them. The CDR3 has 16 amino acids. CDR1 and CDR2 from the germline V gene are SGHRS and YFSETQ. The CDR3, as DNA: TGCGCCAGCAGCCATCCCCCCGGGACCCTGAACACTGAAGCTTTCTTT. Encoded protein: CASSHPPGTLNTEAFF.

The CDR3 protein is CASSLASGTGGGSNQPQHF. The CDR3 DNA reads as TGTGCCAGCAGCTTGGCCTCCGGGACAGGGGGCGGTAGCAATCAGCCCCAGCATTTT. The chain carries TRBV5-8 and TRBJ1-5, with 12 bases aligning to TRBD1. The CDR3 extends over 19 amino acids. Trimming cost V 0 bases and J 0 bases; bases outside gene matches: 7. Germline V gene data show CDR1 as SGHTS and CDR2 as YDEGEE.

The V call is TRBV7-9, the J call TRBJ2-7, with TRBD1 matching over 12 bases. The V and J ends lost 6 bases and 5 bases, in that order; junction bases with no gene match: 8. Germline V lookup: CDR1 SEHNR, CDR2 FQNEAQ (reference sequence). This CDR3 comprises 15 residues. The CDR3: CASSHTGTGGDEQYF. Written as DNA, the CDR3 is TGTGCCAGCAGTCATACCGGGACAGGGGGCGACGAGCAGTACTTC.

The chain combines TRBV9 with TRBJ2-7, with a tentative D call TRBD2 (7 bases). Trimming took off 4 bases at V and 3 bases at J, with 14 bases between the two ends. This CDR3 is 14 amino acids long. The germline gives CDR1 SGDLS, CDR2 YYNGEE. The CDR3 region is CASSPGAGVYEQYF. For the CDR3, the DNA is TGTGCCAGCAGCCCAGGGGCGGGGGTCTACGAGCAGTACTTC.

The chain recombines TRBV5-4 with TRBJ2-7; D is possibly TRBD2 (6 bases). Germline V gives CDR1 SGHNT, CDR2 YYREEE (reference sequence). The V end was cut by 4 bases, the J end by 3 bases, with 17 bases between. The CDR3 length is 15 residues. Written as DNA, the CDR3 is TGTGCCAGCAGCATACTAGCTGGAGTGTACTACGAGCAGTACTTC. This codes for CASSILAGVYYEQYF. Filled out from reference TRBV5-4 and TRBJ2-7, the complete variable domain reads ETGVTQSPTHLIKTRGQQVTLRCSSQSGHNTVSWYQQALGQGPQFIFQYYREEENGRGNFPPRFSGLQFPNYSSELNVNALELDDSALYLCASSILAGVYYEQYFGPGTRLTVT.

The chain uses TRBV5-1 and TRBJ1-3; D possibly corresponds to TRBD1 (5 bases). Germline loops: CDR1 SGHRS, CDR2 YFSETQ. The CDR3 is 15 amino acids. Trimming shortened V by 3 bases and J by 2 bases, and 12 bases separated the two germline ends. The CDR3 here is CASSWDFNTGNTIYF. CDR3 nucleotides: TGCGCCAGCAGCTGGGACTTCAACACTGGAAACACCATATATTTT.

The rearrangement joins TRBV27 to TRBJ2-7; no firm D call. Germline values: CDR1 MNHEY, CDR2 SMNVEV (reference sequence). The ends were cut back, 5 bases at V and 3 bases at J, with 11 bases in the middle. This CDR3 has 13 residues. CDR3: CASSAQEYYEQYF. CDR3 nucleotide sequence: TGTGCCAGCAGTGCCCAGGAGTACTACGAGCAGTACTTC.

The chain employs TRBV5-1 and TRBJ2-3, with D hard to call. CDR3 length: 14 amino acids. The ends were cut back, 4 bases at V and 2 bases at J, with 11 bases in the middle. Germline CDR1 is SGHRS and CDR2 is YFSETQ. The CDR3 coding sequence is TGCGCCAGCAGCCTTTCAGACCCCACAGATACGCAGTATTTT. This codes for CASSLSDPTDTQYF.

CDR3: CATTPSGLSYEQYF. The CDR3 nucleotides read TGTGCCACTACCCCTAGCGGTCTTTCCTACGAGCAGTACTTC. The chain couples TRBV10-3 to TRBJ2-7; 7 nucleotides align to TRBD2. CDR1 and CDR2 from the germline V gene are ENHRY and SYGVKD. The trim removed 10 bases at V and 1 base at J, leaving 10 bases unmatched. This CDR3 has 14 amino acids.